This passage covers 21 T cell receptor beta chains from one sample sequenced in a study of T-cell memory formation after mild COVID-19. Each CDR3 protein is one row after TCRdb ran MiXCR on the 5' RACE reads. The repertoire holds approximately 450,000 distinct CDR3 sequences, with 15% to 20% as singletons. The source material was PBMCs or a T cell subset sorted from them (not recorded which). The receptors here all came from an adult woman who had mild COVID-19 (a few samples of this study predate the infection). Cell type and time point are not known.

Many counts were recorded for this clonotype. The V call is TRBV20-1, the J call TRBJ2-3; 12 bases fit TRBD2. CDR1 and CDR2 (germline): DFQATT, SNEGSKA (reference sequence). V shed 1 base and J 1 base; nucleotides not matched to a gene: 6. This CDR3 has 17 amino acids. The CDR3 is CSARASGRAGGTDTQYF. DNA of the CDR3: TGCAGTGCTAGAGCTAGCGGGAGGGCCGGGGGCACAGATACGCAGTATTTT.

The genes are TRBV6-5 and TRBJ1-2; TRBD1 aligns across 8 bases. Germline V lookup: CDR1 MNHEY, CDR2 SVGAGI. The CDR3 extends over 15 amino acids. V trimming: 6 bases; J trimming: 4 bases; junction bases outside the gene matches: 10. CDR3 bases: TGTGCCAGCAGCACAAGTAAAGGACAGGGCTATGGCTACACCTTC. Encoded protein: CASSTSKGQGYGYTF.

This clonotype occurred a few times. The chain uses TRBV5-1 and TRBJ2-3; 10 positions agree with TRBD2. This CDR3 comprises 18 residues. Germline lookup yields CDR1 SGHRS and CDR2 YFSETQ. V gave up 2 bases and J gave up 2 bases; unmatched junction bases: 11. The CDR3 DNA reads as TGCGCCAGCAGCTTAAACTTAGCGGGAGGACCACTCACAGATACGCAGTATTTT. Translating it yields CASSLNLAGGPLTDTQYF.

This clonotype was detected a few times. The CDR3 is CAGLVGATGELFF. The CDR3 nucleotides are TGTGCCGGCCTAGTGGGGGCAACCGGGGAGCTGTTTTTT. The genes are TRBV12-3 or TRBV12-4 and TRBJ2-2; perhaps TRBD1 as D (6 bases). V was trimmed by 11 bases and J by 5 bases, leaving 15 bases between them. The CDR3 sequence is 13 residues long.

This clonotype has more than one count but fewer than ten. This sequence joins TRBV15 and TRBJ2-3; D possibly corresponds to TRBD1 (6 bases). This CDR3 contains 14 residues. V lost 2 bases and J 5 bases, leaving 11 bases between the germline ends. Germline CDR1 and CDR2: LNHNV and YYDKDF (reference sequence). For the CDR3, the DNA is TGTGCCACCAGCAGATCACAGGGTATAGATACGCAGTATTTT. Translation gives CATSRSQGIDTQYF.

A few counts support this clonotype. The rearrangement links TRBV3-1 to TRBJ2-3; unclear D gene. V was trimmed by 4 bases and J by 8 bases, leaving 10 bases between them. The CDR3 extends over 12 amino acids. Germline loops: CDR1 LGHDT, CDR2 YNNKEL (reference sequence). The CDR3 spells CASSPPLGTQYF. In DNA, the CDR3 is TGTGCCAGCAGCCCCCCCTTGGGTACGCAGTATTTT.

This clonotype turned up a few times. The CDR3 is CASSEGGRGRTDTQYF. DNA for the CDR3: TGTGCCAGCAGTGAGGGTGGCAGGGGACGCACAGATACGCAGTATTTT. V and J are TRBV25-1 and TRBJ2-3; tentatively, D is TRBD1 (6 bases). The V end lost 3 bases, the J end lost 1 base, and 14 bases lay between the germline ends. Germline V lookup: CDR1 MGHDK, CDR2 SYGVNS. This CDR3 region has 16 residues.

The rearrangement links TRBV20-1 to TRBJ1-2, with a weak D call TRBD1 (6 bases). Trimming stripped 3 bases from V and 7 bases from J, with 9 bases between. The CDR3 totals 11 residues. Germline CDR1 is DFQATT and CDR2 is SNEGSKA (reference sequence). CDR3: CSASGGPGYTF. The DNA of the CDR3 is TGCAGTGCTAGTGGGGGGCCTGGCTACACCTTC.

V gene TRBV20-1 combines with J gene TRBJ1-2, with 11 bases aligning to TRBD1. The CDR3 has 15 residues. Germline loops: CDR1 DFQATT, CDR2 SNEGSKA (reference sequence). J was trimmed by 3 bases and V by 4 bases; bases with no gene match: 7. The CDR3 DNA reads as TGCAGTGCTATTACTCCGGGACAGGGGGACTATGGCTACACCTTC. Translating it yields CSAITPGQGDYGYTF.

The CDR3 nucleotides read TGTGCCACCAGTGATTTTTCCCCGGGGAGAGTGGATGAGCAGTTCTTC. It yields the protein CATSDFSPGRVDEQFF. The V call is TRBV24-1, the J call TRBJ2-1; tentative D call: TRBD2 (5 bases). The CDR3 is 16 residues long. The V gene lost 1 base and the J gene lost 8 bases, with 17 bases spanning the gap. Germline CDR1 and CDR2: KGHDR and SFDVKD.

For the CDR3, the DNA is TGTGCCAGCAGCTTAGTAGCCGTGGGAAACACCATATATTTT. It encodes CASSLVAVGNTIYF. J is TRBJ1-3 and V is TRBV7-9; the D is unclear. The V gene's germline CDR1 is SEHNR and CDR2 FQNEAQ (reference sequence). The CDR3 has 14 residues. Trimming stripped 1 base from V and 4 bases from J, with 8 bases between.

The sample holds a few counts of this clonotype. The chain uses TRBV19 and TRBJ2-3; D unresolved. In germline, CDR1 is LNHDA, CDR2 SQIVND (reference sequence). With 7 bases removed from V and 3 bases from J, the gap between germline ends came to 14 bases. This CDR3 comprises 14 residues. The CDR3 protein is CASTKSFGTDTQYF. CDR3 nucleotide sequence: TGTGCCAGTACGAAGAGTTTTGGGACAGATACGCAGTATTTT.

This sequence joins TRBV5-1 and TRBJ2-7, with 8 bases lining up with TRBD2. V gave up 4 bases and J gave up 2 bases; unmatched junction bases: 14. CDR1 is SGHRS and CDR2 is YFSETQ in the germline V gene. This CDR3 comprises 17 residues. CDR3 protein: CASSLQGVAGQTYEQYF. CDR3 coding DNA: TGCGCCAGCAGCCTCCAAGGGGTAGCGGGACAAACCTACGAGCAGTACTTC.

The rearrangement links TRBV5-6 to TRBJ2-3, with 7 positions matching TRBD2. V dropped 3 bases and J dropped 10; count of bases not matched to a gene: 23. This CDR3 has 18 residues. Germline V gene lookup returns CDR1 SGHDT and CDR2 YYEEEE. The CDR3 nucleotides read TGTGCCAGCAGCTCCCCCCTTGTACGGCGGGAGCAGTCTAAATCGCAGTATTTT. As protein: CASSSPLVRREQSKSQYF.

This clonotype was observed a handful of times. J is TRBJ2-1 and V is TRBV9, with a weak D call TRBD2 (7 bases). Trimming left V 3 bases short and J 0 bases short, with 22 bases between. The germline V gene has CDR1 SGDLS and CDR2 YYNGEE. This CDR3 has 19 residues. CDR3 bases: TGTGCCAGCAGCGAGGGGCATCGCGGGGGCGGGACCTCCTACAATGAGCAGTTCTTC. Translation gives CASSEGHRGGGTSYNEQFF.

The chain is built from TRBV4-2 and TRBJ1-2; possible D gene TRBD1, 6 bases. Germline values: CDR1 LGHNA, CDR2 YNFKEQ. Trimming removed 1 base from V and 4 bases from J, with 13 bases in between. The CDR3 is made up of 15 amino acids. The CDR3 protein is CASSQVGGAPYGYTF. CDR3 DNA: TGTGCCAGCAGCCAAGTGGGGGGGGCACCCTATGGCTACACCTTC.

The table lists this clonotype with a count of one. The CDR3 nucleotides are TGCGCCAGCAGGGACAGGATCACGAATTCACCCCTCCACTTT. This encodes CASRDRITNSPLHF. The genes are TRBV10-2 and TRBJ1-6; 7 bases fit TRBD1. CDR1 is WSHSY, CDR2 SAAADI, per germline. CDR3 length equals 14 residues. Trimming removed 6 bases from V and 7 bases from J; junction bases left unmatched: 6.

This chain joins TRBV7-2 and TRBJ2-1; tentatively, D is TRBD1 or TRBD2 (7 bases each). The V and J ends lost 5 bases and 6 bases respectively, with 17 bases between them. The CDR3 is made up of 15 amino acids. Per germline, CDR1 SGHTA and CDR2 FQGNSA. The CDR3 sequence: CASSPSTGRVNEQFF. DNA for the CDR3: TGTGCCAGCAGCCCATCGACAGGGAGGGTCAATGAGCAGTTCTTC.

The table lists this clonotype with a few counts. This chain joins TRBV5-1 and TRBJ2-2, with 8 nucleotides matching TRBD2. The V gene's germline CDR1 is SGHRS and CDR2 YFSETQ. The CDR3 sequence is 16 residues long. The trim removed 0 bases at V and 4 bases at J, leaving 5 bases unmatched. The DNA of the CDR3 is TGCGCCAGCAGCTTGGAACGGGGGGGCCCCACCGGGGAGCTGTTTTTT. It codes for CASSLERGGPTGELFF.

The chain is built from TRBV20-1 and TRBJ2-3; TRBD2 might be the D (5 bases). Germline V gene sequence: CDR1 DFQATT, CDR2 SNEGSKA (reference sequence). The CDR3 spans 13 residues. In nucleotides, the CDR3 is TGCGGCGGACTCAGCGAACTCACAGATACGCAGTATTTT. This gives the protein CGGLSELTDTQYF.

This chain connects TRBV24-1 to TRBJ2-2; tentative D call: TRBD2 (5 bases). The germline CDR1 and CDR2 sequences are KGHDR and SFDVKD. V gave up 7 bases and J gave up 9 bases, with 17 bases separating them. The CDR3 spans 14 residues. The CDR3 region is CATSAPGSNRELFF. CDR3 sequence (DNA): TGTGCCACCAGCGCCCCGGGATCTAATCGGGAGCTGTTTTTT.